This T cell receptor beta chain was sequenced for a study of T cell repertoires in cytomegalovirus infection. Study at large: Indications came from public TCR beta signatures; they pointed to CMV infection and to a matching HLA type. Overall study findings and caveats: Frequencies of public TCR beta families were cumulated, and this identified carriers of CMV plus the relevant HLA.

This clonotype came up many times. The antigen remains undetermined. One entry per CDR3 protein results from TCRdb running MiXCR on the reads. The table includes around 490,000 distinct CDR3 sequences, around 27% detected once. J lost 5 bases, V lost 6 bases, and 9 bases had no gene match. The CDR3 has 14 residues. The clonotype comes from a human donor in good health (CMV status not recorded). Some clones in this sample may be carry-over from other donors' samples. The chain has TRBV12-3 or TRBV12-4 and TRBJ2-5; 7 positions agree with TRBD1. Sequencing input: PBMCs. The chain's CDR3 is CASSPGGPGETQYF. The CDR3 DNA follows: TGTGCCAGCAGCCCAGGGGGACCGGGGGAGACCCAGTACTTC.